This TCR beta chain was obtained from a study of blood T cell repertoires in COVID-19. Across the whole study: Spain, Italy and the United States supplied samples that represented acute and convalescent COVID-19. Sample material is recorded as cDNA or gDNA derived from T cells, B-cell-depleted T cells, or PBMCs.

Note on this clone: Other DNA sequences from this sample encode an identical CDR3 as well.

Method: immunoSEQ multiplex PCR; TCRdb's copy keeps in-frame clones and lacks some. The table records approximately 36,000 clones, roughly 70% of them present only once. CDR3 length equals 16 residues. CDR1 LNHNV and CDR2 YYDKDF come from the germline V gene (reference sequence). Between the trimmed V and J ends, which lost 1 base and 5 bases, there was a span of 18 bases. The sequencing input was peripheral blood. The receptor comes from a man between 65 and 85 years old with COVID-19, enrolled during active disease. The chain links TRBV15 to TRBJ2-7; D may be TRBD2 (5 bases). The chain's CDR3 is CATSRADGAARNEQYF. The DNA for the CDR3 is TGTGCCACCAGCAGAGCCGATGGAGCGGCGAGGAACGAGCAGTACTTC.